Listed below are T cell receptor beta chains from one sample, sequenced in a study of cytomegalovirus exposure and HLA in healthy donors. Repertoires were generated with immunoSEQ multiplex PCR, while TCRdb's copy carries only in-frame clones and drops some. Recorded for this sample: 130,000 to 150,000 clones. The sample taken for sequencing was PBMCs. The receptors come from a male donor in good health and CMV-seronegative. CDR3s include the opening cysteine and the closing phenylalanine or tryptophan. D genes are given only for firm matches.

J gene,V gene,D gene,CDR3 protein,CDR3 DNA
TRBJ2-1,TRBV7-9,TRBD2,CASSSFSGSTYNEQFF,TGTGCCAGCAGCTCTTTTAGCGGGAGTACCTACAATGAGCAGTTCTTC
TRBJ2-5,TRBV4-2,-,CASSQAPGLQETQYF,TGTGCCAGCAGCCAAGCCCCTGGCCTCCAAGAGACCCAGTACTTC
TRBJ1-5,TRBV7-2,TRBD1,CASSAVGTGANQPQHF,TGTGCCAGCAGCGCCGTAGGGACAGGGGCAAATCAGCCCCAGCATTTT
TRBJ2-7,TRBV28,-,CASRPVGVLDYEQCF,TGTGCCAGCAGACCGGTCGGGGTCCTCGACTACGAGCAGTGCTTC
TRBJ2-7,TRBV6-1,-,CAISGTSTHEQYF,TGTGCCATCTCGGGGACAAGCACTCACGAGCAGTACTTC
TRBJ1-3,TRBV2,-,CASRGPGQGNTIYF,TGTGCCAGCAGAGGACCGGGACAAGGAAACACCATATATTTT
TRBJ1-3,TRBV30,-,CAWTRLSSGNTIYF,TGTGCCTGGACCCGACTGAGCTCTGGAAACACCATATATTTT
TRBJ2-7,TRBV12-1,-,CASSLQEQDEQYF,TGTGCCAGCAGCCTTCAGGAACAGGATGAGCAGTACTTC
TRBJ2-1,TRBV11-2,TRBD2,CASSFGRGLAGEKYNEQFF,TGTGCCAGCAGCTTTGGGCGGGGACTAGCGGGGGAAAAATACAATGAGCAGTTCTTC
TRBJ2-7,TRBV2,-,CASSASYEQYF,TGTGCCAGCAGTGCTTCCTACGAGCAGTACTTC
TRBJ1-6,TRBV4-2,TRBD1,CASSQDGTGGSPLHF,TGTGCCAGCAGCCAAGATGGGACAGGAGGTTCACCCCTCCACTTT
TRBJ2-1,TRBV7-2,-,CASRPGINNEQFF,TGTGCCAGCAGACCCGGGATAAACAATGAGCAGTTCTTC
TRBJ1-1,TRBV19,-,CASSLRVLNTEAFF,TGTGCCAGTAGCCTCAGGGTTCTGAACACTGAAGCTTTCTTT
TRBJ1-5,TRBV7-8,-,CASSPGQYSNQPQHF,TGTGCCAGCAGCCCTGGGCAGTATAGCAATCAGCCCCAGCATTTT